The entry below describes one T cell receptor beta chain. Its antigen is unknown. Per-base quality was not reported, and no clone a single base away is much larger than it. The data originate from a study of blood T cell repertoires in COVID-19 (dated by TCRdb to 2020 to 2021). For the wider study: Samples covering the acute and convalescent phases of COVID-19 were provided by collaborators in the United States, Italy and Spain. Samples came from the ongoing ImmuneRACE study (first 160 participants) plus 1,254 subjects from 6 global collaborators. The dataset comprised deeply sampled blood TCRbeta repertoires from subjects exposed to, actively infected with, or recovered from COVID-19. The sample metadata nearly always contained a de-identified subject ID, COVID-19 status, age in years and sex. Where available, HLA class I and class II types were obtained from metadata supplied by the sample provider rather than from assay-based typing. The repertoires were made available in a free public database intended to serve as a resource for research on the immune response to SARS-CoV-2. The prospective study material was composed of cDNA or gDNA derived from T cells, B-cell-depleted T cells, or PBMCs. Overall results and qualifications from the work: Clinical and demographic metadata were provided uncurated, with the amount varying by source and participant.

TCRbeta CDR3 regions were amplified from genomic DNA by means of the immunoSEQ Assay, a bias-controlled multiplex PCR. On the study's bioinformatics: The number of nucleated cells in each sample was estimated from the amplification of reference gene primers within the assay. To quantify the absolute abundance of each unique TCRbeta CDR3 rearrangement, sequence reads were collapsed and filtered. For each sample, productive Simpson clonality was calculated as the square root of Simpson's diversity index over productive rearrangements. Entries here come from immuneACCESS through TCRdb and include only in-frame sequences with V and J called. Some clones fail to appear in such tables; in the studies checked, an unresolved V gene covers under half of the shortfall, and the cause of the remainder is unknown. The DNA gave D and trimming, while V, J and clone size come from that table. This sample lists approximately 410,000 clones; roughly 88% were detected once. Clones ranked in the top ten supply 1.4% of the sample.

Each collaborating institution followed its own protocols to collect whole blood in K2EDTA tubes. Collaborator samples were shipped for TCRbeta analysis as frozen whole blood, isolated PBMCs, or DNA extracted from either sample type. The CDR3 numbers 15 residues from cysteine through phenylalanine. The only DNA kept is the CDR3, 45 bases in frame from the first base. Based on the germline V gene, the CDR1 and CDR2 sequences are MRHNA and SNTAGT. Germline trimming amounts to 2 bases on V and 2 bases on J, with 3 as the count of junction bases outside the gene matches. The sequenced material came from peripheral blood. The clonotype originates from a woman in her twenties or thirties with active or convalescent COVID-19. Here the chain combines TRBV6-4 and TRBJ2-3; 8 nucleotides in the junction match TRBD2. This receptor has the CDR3 CASSDTGGHTDTQYF. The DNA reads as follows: TGTGCCAGCAGTGACACGGGGGGGCACACAGATACGCAGTATTTT.